This TCR beta chain was retrieved from a study of blood T cell repertoires in COVID-19. About the study: Samples representing acute and convalescent COVID-19 were sourced from the United States, Italy and Spain. From T cells, B-cell-depleted T cells, or PBMCs came the material, which was cDNA or gDNA.

Authors' processing steps: Amplification from reference gene primers served as the basis for estimated nucleated cell counts. TCRdb keeps only in-frame clones here, not all; method: immunoSEQ multiplex PCR. The DNA was the basis for D and trimming; V, J and clone size are from that table. Of roughly 48,000 clones in the sample, approximately 88% were seen once. CDR1 is SGHVS, CDR2 FNYEAQ, per germline. The CDR3 extends over 15 amino acids. Trimming took off 1 base at V and 4 bases at J, with 12 bases between the two ends. This chain connects TRBV7-6 to TRBJ2-3; D gene unclear. The sequencing sample was made of peripheral blood. The sequence was collected from a man in his 70s with acute or convalescent COVID-19. The CDR3 reads CASSLVAEGADTQYF. Written as DNA, the CDR3 is TGTGCCAGCAGCTTAGTCGCGGAAGGAGCAGATACGCAGTATTTT.